A single sample gave rise to the 30 T cell receptor beta chains below, sequenced in a study of neoadjuvant anti-PD-1 for oral cavity cancer. The time point here: after neoadjuvant nivolumab, at surgical resection. The method was immunoSEQ multiplex PCR; TCRdb's version includes in-frame clones alone and lacks a portion of them. The sample consists of almost 8,500 clones, 70% of them appearing once. The source material was PBMCs, sampled after nivolumab (anti-PD-1) treatment. These receptors all stem from a person between 40 and 85 years old with oral cavity squamous cell carcinoma.

The chain links TRBV7-9 to TRBJ1-1; TRBD1 aligns across 7 bases. Trimming cost V 1 base and J 2 bases; bases outside gene matches: 7. The CDR3 runs 16 residues. Germline V gene sequence: CDR1 SEHNR, CDR2 FQNEAQ (reference sequence). The CDR3 sequence: CASSLVAGTENTEAFF. CDR3 sequence (DNA): TGTGCCAGCAGCTTAGTTGCCGGGACAGAAAACACTGAAGCTTTCTTT.

The rearrangement uses TRBV10-3 and TRBJ1-5; D is undetermined. The CDR3 extends over 14 amino acids. Germline CDR1 reads ENHRY; CDR2 reads SYGVKD. Trimming removed 6 bases from V and 11 bases from J, with 20 bases in between. CDR3 sequence: CAIREGLFGSAQHF. The CDR3, as DNA: TGTGCCATCAGGGAGGGTCTCTTTGGGTCTGCCCAGCATTTT.

This clone has more than one count but fewer than ten. The gene calls are TRBV2 and TRBJ1-5; the D gene is possibly TRBD1 (5 bases). Germline V gene data show CDR1 as SNHLY and CDR2 as FYNNEI. Trimming took 5 bases from V and 4 from J, leaving 12 bases between them. The length of the CDR3 is 14 residues. CDR3 residues: CASSPGTSNQPQHF. The CDR3 DNA reads as TGTGCCAGCAGTCCAGGGACTTCTAATCAGCCCCAGCATTTT.

The chain uses TRBV5-8 and TRBJ1-2; no firm D call. Per germline, CDR1 SGHTS and CDR2 YDEGEE. Trimming stripped 0 bases from V and 0 bases from J, with 12 bases between. The CDR3 covers 16 residues. The CDR3 here is CASSLESTATNYGYTF. The CDR3 region has the DNA TGTGCCAGCAGCTTGGAAAGTACGGCGACTAACTATGGCTACACCTTC.

This clone was observed once. The chain joins TRBV5-1 to TRBJ1-2, with 7 bases that match TRBD1. Germline CDR1 SGHRS, CDR2 YFSETQ. This CDR3 has 14 residues. With 2 bases clipped from V and 2 bases from J, the junction kept 3 bases outside the gene matches. Here the CDR3 DNA reads TGCGCCAGCAGCTTTGGGACAGCCAACTATGGCTACACCTTC. Translating it yields CASSFGTANYGYTF.

The chain joins TRBV27 to TRBJ2-3; 8 positions agree with TRBD1. V lost 4 bases to trimming and J lost 3 bases; unmatched junction nucleotides: 6. Germline CDR1 and CDR2: MNHEY and SMNVEV (reference sequence). This CDR3 region has 15 residues. CDR3 residues: CASSWQGAVTDTQYF. The DNA for the CDR3 is TGTGCCAGCAGTTGGCAGGGGGCAGTTACAGATACGCAGTATTTT.

The V and J genes are TRBV7-9 and TRBJ1-2; possibly TRBD1 for D (5 bases). The CDR3 runs to 17 residues. Looked up from germline, CDR1 is SEHNR and CDR2 is FQNEAQ (reference sequence). The V end was cut by 2 bases, the J end by 0 bases, with 16 bases between. In DNA form, the CDR3 reads TGTGCCAGCAGCTTACGGTATCGGGACGGATCTAACTATGGCTACACCTTC. This translates into CASSLRYRDGSNYGYTF.

This chain links TRBV15 with TRBJ1-4; D perhaps matches TRBD1 (6 bases). Deletions cut 3 bases from V and 5 bases from J, with 10 bases between. The CDR3 is 14 residues long. The V gene's germline CDR1 is LNHNV and CDR2 YYDKDF (reference sequence). CDR3 sequence: CATSRGQENEKLFF. CDR3 nucleotides: TGTGCCACCAGCAGGGGACAAGAGAATGAAAAACTGTTTTTT.

The chain recombines TRBV7-2 with TRBJ2-7, with D uncertain. Germline V CDR1 and CDR2: SGHTA, FQGNSA. The CDR3 has 13 amino acids. The V end lost 5 bases, the J end lost 5 bases, and 13 bases lay between the germline ends. The CDR3 is CASSPSRVDEQYF. Written as DNA, the CDR3 is TGTGCCAGCAGCCCTTCCCGGGTGGACGAGCAGTACTTC.

This chain joins TRBV5-6 and TRBJ2-7; 14 bases align to TRBD2. Per the germline V gene, CDR1 is SGHDT and CDR2 is YYEEEE. The V and J ends lost 4 bases and 7 bases, in that order; junction bases with no gene match: 10. The CDR3 is 16 amino acids. CDR3 nucleotides: TGTGCCAGCAGCCCGCTGGGGACTAGCGGGGGTCGGGAGCAGTACTTC. Translating gives CASSPLGTSGGREQYF.

The rearrangement links TRBV28 to TRBJ1-4, with TRBD1 matching 9 bases. The CDR3 length is 15 residues. The germline gives CDR1 MDHEN, CDR2 SYDVKM. The V gene end was trimmed by 3 bases and the J gene end by 5 bases; junction bases not matched to a gene: 4. This CDR3 reads CASSFPGQGNEKLFF. The DNA for the CDR3 is TGTGCCAGCAGTTTTCCGGGACAGGGAAATGAAAAACTGTTTTTT.

The chain employs TRBV2 and TRBJ1-1; D perhaps matches TRBD1 (6 bases). Per germline, CDR1 SNHLY and CDR2 FYNNEI. The germline V and J ends were trimmed by 5 bases and 1 base, with 11 bases remaining between them. This CDR3 region has 14 residues. CDR3: CASSPSGQNTEAFF. CDR3 nucleotides: TGTGCCAGCAGTCCTTCGGGACAGAACACTGAAGCTTTCTTT.

The chain joins TRBV2 to TRBJ2-2; 9 bases match TRBD2. The CDR3 sequence is 18 residues long. With 0 bases clipped from V and 3 bases from J, the junction kept 8 bases outside the gene matches. The germline gives CDR1 SNHLY, CDR2 FYNNEI. The CDR3, as DNA: TGTGCCAGCAGTGAAGCCGTACAGCGGGGGGCTTACACCGGGGAGCTGTTTTTT. This sequence encodes CASSEAVQRGAYTGELFF.

The chain carries TRBV7-3 and TRBJ2-1; 9 bases agree with TRBD2. V was clipped by 8 bases and J by 5 bases; unmatched bases: 10. CDR3 length: 15 residues. Per the germline V gene, CDR1 is SGHTA and CDR2 is FQGTGA. The CDR3 protein is CASASRGGAHNEQFF. For the CDR3, the DNA is TGTGCCAGCGCTTCCCGCGGGGGGGCTCACAATGAGCAGTTCTTC.

V is TRBV27 and J is TRBJ2-3; no clear D. CDR3 length equals 14 residues. Between the trimmed V and J ends, which lost 1 base and 6 bases, there was a span of 11 bases. CDR1 MNHEY and CDR2 SMNVEV come from the germline V gene (reference sequence). CDR3: CASSLYGWSDTQYF. The CDR3 DNA is TGTGCCAGCAGTTTATATGGGTGGAGTGATACGCAGTATTTT.

The rearrangement joins TRBV6-1 to TRBJ2-1, with D possibly being TRBD2 (7 bases). CDR3 length: 16 residues. The germline V and J ends were trimmed by 4 bases and 3 bases, with 16 bases remaining between them. CDR1 and CDR2 from the germline V gene are MNHNS and SASEGT. The CDR3 sequence: CASSAVGGGHYNEQFF. CDR3 sequence (DNA): TGTGCCAGCAGTGCCGTCGGCGGGGGACACTACAATGAGCAGTTCTTC.

The chain has TRBV4-2 and TRBJ2-1, with 8 bases aligning to TRBD2. Germline CDR1 is LGHNA and CDR2 is YNFKEQ. The CDR3 covers 17 residues. V trimming: 1 base; J trimming: 14 bases; junction bases outside the gene matches: 19. CDR3 amino acids: CASSQASTSDGTRREFF. The CDR3 nucleotides are TGTGCCAGCAGCCAAGCGTCGACTAGCGACGGGACACGGAGGGAGTTCTTC.

V gene TRBV28 combines with J gene TRBJ1-1, with 10 bases lining up with TRBD1. V lost 5 bases and J lost 0; bases outside the gene matches: 6. This CDR3 has 16 residues. Germline V lookup: CDR1 MDHEN, CDR2 SYDVKM. The chain's CDR3 is CASSMTGGYMNTEAFF. The CDR3 region has the DNA TGTGCCAGCAGTATGACAGGGGGCTACATGAACACTGAAGCTTTCTTT.

The V and J genes are TRBV7-8 and TRBJ1-5; possibly TRBD1 for D (6 bases). Germline CDR1 is SGHVS and CDR2 is FQNEAQ. Trimming took 3 bases from V and 4 from J, leaving 16 bases between them. This CDR3 is 16 amino acids long. The CDR3 sequence: CASSFSGTIINQPQHF. CDR3 in DNA: TGTGCCAGCAGCTTTTCCGGGACAATAATAAATCAGCCCCAGCATTTT.

V and J are TRBV5-4 and TRBJ2-3; 14 positions agree with TRBD2. CDR3 size: 17 residues. Germline V gene data show CDR1 as SGHNT and CDR2 as YYREEE (reference sequence). The V and J ends lost 4 bases and 2 bases, in that order; junction bases with no gene match: 6. For the CDR3, the DNA is TGTGCCAGCAGCATGGGACTAGCGGGGGTCAACACAGATACGCAGTATTTT. Translating gives CASSMGLAGVNTDTQYF.

The rearrangement uses TRBV4-3 and TRBJ1-4; D remains unclear. Trimming left V 1 base short and J 8 bases short, with 8 bases between. Germline CDR1 LGHNA, CDR2 YSLEER. This CDR3 is built from 13 residues. For the CDR3, the DNA is TGCGCCAGCAGCCAAGGACCAGTGGAAAAACTGTTTTTT. Protein product: CASSQGPVEKLFF.

The J gene is TRBJ1-1, the V gene TRBV18, with no clear D. This CDR3 region has 13 residues. Germline V gene sequence: CDR1 KGHSH, CDR2 LQKENI. V gave up 7 bases and J gave up 1 base, with 10 bases separating them. The CDR3 DNA follows: TGTGCCAGCTTCACAAACGGGAACACTGAAGCTTTCTTT. This translates into CASFTNGNTEAFF.

The V and J genes are TRBV29-1 and TRBJ2-3, with 12 bases lining up with TRBD2. The CDR3 is made up of 17 amino acids. Germline CDR1 SQVTM, CDR2 ANQGSEA. The J segment lost 1 base and the V segment lost 5 bases, leaving 10 bases of the junction unmatched. The CDR3 DNA is TGCAGCGTTTTCGGTCTAGCGGGGGGGGTCGGCACAGATACGCAGTATTTT. The encoded protein is CSVFGLAGGVGTDTQYF.

The count of this clone is one. The chain is built from TRBV25-1 and TRBJ1-5; 12 bases map to TRBD1. Germline assignment: CDR1 MGHDK and CDR2 SYGVNS. The CDR3 has 17 residues. The J segment lost 4 bases and the V segment lost 2 bases, leaving 6 bases of the junction unmatched. In DNA form, the CDR3 reads TGTGCCAGCAGTGAAGCCGGGACAGGGGGCTTTAATCAGCCCCAGCATTTT. Its protein product is CASSEAGTGGFNQPQHF.

The rearrangement links TRBV11-2 to TRBJ2-2; TRBD2 matches 10 bases. The CDR3 runs to 16 residues. V shed 0 bases and J 10 bases; nucleotides not matched to a gene: 8. Per germline, CDR1 SGHAT and CDR2 FQNNGV. CDR3 in amino acids: CASSLDFSGGFEELFF. As DNA, the CDR3 is TGTGCCAGCAGCTTAGATTTTAGCGGGGGGTTTGAGGAGCTGTTTTTT.

V and J are TRBV11-2 and TRBJ1-1, with D possibly TRBD1 on 5 matching bases. This CDR3 comprises 12 residues. Germline V CDR1 and CDR2: SGHAT, FQNNGV. Trimming took 5 bases from V and 7 from J, leaving 11 bases between them. CDR3 sequence: CASSTRDGEAFF. The CDR3 region has the DNA TGTGCCAGCAGCACCCGGGACGGTGAAGCTTTCTTT.

This chain connects TRBV5-1 to TRBJ1-1; a weak D match, TRBD1 (6 bases). V was shortened by 2 bases and J by 2 bases, with 16 bases between the two germline ends. The CDR3 has 16 amino acids. CDR1 and CDR2 from the germline V gene are SGHRS and YFSETQ. The CDR3 DNA is TGCGCCAGCAGCTTAACAGGGTACTTTCCCAACACTGAAGCTTTCTTT. Translation: CASSLTGYFPNTEAFF.

The rearrangement joins TRBV18 to TRBJ2-7, with TRBD2 identical over 12 bases. The J segment lost 1 base and the V segment lost 0 bases, leaving 1 base of the junction unmatched. This CDR3 spans 16 amino acids. Germline lookup yields CDR1 KGHSH and CDR2 LQKENI. CDR3 protein: CASSPPTSGGSYEQYF. DNA of the CDR3: TGTGCCAGCTCACCACCTACTAGCGGGGGGTCCTACGAGCAGTACTTC.

The rearrangement uses TRBV9 and TRBJ2-7, with a weak D call TRBD1 (5 bases). Germline CDR1 is SGDLS and CDR2 is YYNGEE. Deletions cut 3 bases from V and 5 bases from J, with 9 bases between. The CDR3 covers 12 residues. DNA of the CDR3: TGTGCCAGCAGCGCTACAGGTCACGAGCAGTACTTC. Its protein product is CASSATGHEQYF. The entire variable domain, with the rest obtained from reference TRBV9 and TRBJ2-7, is as follows: DSGVTQTPKHLITATGQRVTLRCSPRSGDLSVYWYQQSLDQGLQFLIQYYNGEERAKGNILERFSAQQFPDLHSELNLSSLELGDSALYFCASSATGHEQYFGPGTRLTVT.

In this sample, this clone turned up once. The J gene is TRBJ2-7, the V gene TRBV7-2; D unresolved. With 0 bases removed from V and 1 base from J, the gap between germline ends came to 7 bases. Germline CDR1 and CDR2: SGHTA and FQGNSA. The CDR3 sequence is 14 residues long. CDR3 residues: CASSLAWLSYEQYF. The CDR3 region has the DNA TGTGCCAGCAGCTTAGCTTGGCTTTCCTACGAGCAGTACTTC.